What follows is one T cell receptor beta chain and its context. Measured with immunoSEQ multiplex PCR; TCRdb has only the in-frame clones, and not every one. The table shows more than 550,000 clones, with 70% to 90% occurring only once. Germline assignment: CDR1 MDHEN and CDR2 SYDVKM. The CDR3 covers 21 residues. V gave up 6 bases and J gave up 1 base, with 32 bases separating them. This record comes from a study of shared T cell receptors in the human thymus. The sample also formed part of further work on human thymus T cells. That study adds: Apparent skewing of V and J gene usage characterized both thymic and blood repertoires. The related literature has documented a marked overlap of thymic repertoires among unrelated individuals.

The chain uses TRBV28 and TRBJ2-3, with a tentative D call TRBD1 (5 bases). The sample consisted of thymocytes. The TCR originated in a girl less than two years old with a congenital heart defect. The CDR3 DNA reads as TGTGCCAGCAGCGGGTTCAGGGTGCAAGAGAGAAGACCAAGATGCACAGATACGCAGTATTTT. Its protein product is CASSGFRVQERRPRCTDTQYF.